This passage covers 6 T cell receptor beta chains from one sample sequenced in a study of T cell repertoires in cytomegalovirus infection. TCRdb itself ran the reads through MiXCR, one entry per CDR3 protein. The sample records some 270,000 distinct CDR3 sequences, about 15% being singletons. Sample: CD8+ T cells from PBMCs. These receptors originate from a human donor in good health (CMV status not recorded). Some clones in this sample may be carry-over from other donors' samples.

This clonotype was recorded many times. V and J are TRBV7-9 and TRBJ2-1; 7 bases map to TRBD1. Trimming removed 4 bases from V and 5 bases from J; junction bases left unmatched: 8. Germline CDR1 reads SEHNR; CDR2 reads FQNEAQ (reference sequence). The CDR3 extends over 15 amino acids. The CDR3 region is CASSSSQGVDNEQFF. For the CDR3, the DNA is TGTGCCAGCAGCTCATCGCAGGGGGTGGACAATGAGCAGTTCTTC.

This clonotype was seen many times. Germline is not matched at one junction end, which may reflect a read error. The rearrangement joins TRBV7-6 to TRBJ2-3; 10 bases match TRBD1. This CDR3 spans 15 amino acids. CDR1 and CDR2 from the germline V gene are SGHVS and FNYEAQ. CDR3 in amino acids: CASSRGTGEADTQYF. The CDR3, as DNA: TGTGCTAGCAGCCGAGGGACAGGGGAGGCAGATACGCAGTATTTT.

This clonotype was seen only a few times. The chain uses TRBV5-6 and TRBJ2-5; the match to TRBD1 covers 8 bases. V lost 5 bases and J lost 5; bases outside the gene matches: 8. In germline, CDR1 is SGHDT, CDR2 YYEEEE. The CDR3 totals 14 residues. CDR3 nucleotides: TGTGCCAGCAGTCAGGGGGCATTTTTGGAGACCCAGTACTTC. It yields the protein CASSQGAFLETQYF. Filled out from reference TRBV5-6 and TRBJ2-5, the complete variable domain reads DAGVTQSPTHLIKTRGQQVTLRCSPKSGHDTVSWYQQALGQGPQFIFQYYEEEERQRGNFPDRFSGHQFPNYSSELNVNALLLGDSALYLCASSQGAFLETQYFGPGTRLLVL.

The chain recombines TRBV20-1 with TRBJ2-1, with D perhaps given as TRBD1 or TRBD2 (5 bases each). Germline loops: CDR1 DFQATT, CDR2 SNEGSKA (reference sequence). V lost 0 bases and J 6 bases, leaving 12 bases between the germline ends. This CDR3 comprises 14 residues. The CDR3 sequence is CSARDLQGVNEQFF. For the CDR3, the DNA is TGCAGTGCTAGAGATTTGCAGGGAGTCAATGAGCAGTTCTTC.

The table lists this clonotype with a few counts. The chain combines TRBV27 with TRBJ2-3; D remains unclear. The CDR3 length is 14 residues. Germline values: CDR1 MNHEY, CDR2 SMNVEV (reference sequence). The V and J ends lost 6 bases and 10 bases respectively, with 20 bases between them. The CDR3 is CASSLRSSWVAQYF. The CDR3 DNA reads TGTGCCAGCAGCTTAAGATCTTCTTGGGTGGCGCAGTATTTT.

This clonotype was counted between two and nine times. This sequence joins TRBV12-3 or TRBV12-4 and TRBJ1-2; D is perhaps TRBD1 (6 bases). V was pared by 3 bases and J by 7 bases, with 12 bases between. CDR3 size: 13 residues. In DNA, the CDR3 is TGTGCCAGCAGTTTTGACAGGACGGGTGGCTACACCTTC. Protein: CASSFDRTGGYTF.